A selection of T cell receptor beta chains follows, all from one sample in a study of cytomegalovirus exposure and HLA in healthy donors. Profiling relied on immunoSEQ multiplex PCR, and the TCRdb table lists in-frame clones only, not all of them. This repertoire includes tens of thousands of clones. The source material was PBMCs. Every receptor here comes from a female donor in good health and CMV-seropositive. Each CDR3 is given without its conserved first and last residue. Each record gives: V gene, J gene, CDR3 protein.

>TRBV5-1|TRBJ2-1
ASSLLNRGYNEQF
>TRBV7-2|TRBJ2-5
ASSLVLRETQY
>TRBV28|TRBJ2-1
ASRQLDNEQF
>TRBV6-1|TRBJ1-5
ASSQRQGSNQPQH
>TRBV7-2|TRBJ2-7
ASSLFGDFYEQY
>TRBV5-6|TRBJ1-4
ASSQQGAGEKLF
>TRBV7-9|TRBJ1-4
ASSFRATNEKLF
>TRBV29-1|TRBJ2-7
SVFGDRGYLSSYEQY
>TRBV6-5|TRBJ2-7
ASSISSGGLYEQY
>TRBV5-1|TRBJ2-1
ASSLGTSGGTSYNEQF
>TRBV7-2|TRBJ1-5
ASSLDGQPQH
>TRBV18|TRBJ2-7
ASSPPASGAYEQY
>TRBV6-1|TRBJ2-3
ASSDSPGQGATDTQY
>TRBV28|TRBJ1-5
ASSPETVIGRPQH
>TRBV14|TRBJ1-1
ASSRNYGTANTEAF
>TRBV18|TRBJ1-1
ASSPGPGQEGGWAF
>TRBV6-6|TRBJ2-2
ASNRAGGANTGELF
>TRBV5-1|TRBJ1-1
ASSYLPQGAESEAF
>TRBV28|TRBJ2-1
ASSTGSSYNEQF
>TRBV25-1|TRBJ2-5
ASSGTAGGLKTQY
>TRBV18|TRBJ2-7
ASSPPLAGGRDEQY
>TRBV5-1|TRBJ1-1
ASRKGQGNTEAF
>TRBV19|TRBJ2-5
ASSMSETQY
>TRBV18|TRBJ2-6
ASSPLGLAVRSGANVLT
>TRBV29-1|TRBJ2-7
SVARQGAYEQY
>TRBV7-8|TRBJ2-5
ASSLSQGRLETQY